This T cell receptor (beta chain) was recovered during a study of STAT3 mutations in large granular lymphocyte leukemia. Across the whole study: Over half of T-LGLL patients had one or more immunosuppressive regimens.

The CDR3 has 13 residues. V was clipped by 6 bases and J by 2 bases, with 10 bases between them. CDR1 is SEHNR and CDR2 is FQNEAQ in the germline V gene (reference sequence). As to this clone: Its cognate antigen is unknown.

Study observations and caveats: Samples missed the first appearance of the clone. In about 30% of the 18 patients, new TCR clonotypes emerged after therapy. Every T-cell large granular lymphocyte leukemia patient had at least one immunodominant TCR beta clonotype.

Clones were read by immunoSEQ multiplex PCR, and TCRdb kept only the in-frame ones, dropping some. This table has under 5,000 clones, roughly 80% appearing once. The sample taken for sequencing was peripheral blood mononuclear cells. The gene calls are TRBV7-9 and TRBJ1-1; D uncertain. This sequence was found in a middle-aged man with T-cell large granular lymphocyte leukemia. Some clones in this sample may be carry-over from other donors' samples. CDR3 protein: CASRIGANTEAFF. The CDR3 DNA is TGTGCCAGCAGGATCGGAGCTAACACTGAAGCTTTCTTT.